This T cell receptor (beta chain) was profiled in a study of spatial heterogeneity in lung cancer. Study details: Every unique TCR and UMI combination, on average, appeared more than ten times in raw reads.

Time point of the sample: blood at routine non-recurrence follow-up after resection. Germline CDR1 SGHNT, CDR2 YENEEA. CDR3 length: 15 amino acids. Trimming pared 3 bases from V and 3 bases from J, leaving 13 bases between. The sample holds a few counts of this clonotype. TCRdb analysed the 5' RACE reads with MiXCR anew, one entry per CDR3 protein. The sample yields around 29,000 distinct CDR3 sequences, about 10% seen once. V is TRBV11-3 and J is TRBJ2-3; possibly TRBD1 or TRBD2 for D (5 bases each). Here the sequenced sample was PBMCs, taken at follow-up. This clonotype was sampled from a female donor with early-stage non-small cell lung cancer. CDR3 coding DNA: TGTGCCAGCAGCTTGTCTACGGGGCCGACAGATACGCAGTATTTT. It is translated as CASSLSTGPTDTQYF.